This T cell receptor beta chain derives from a study of OX40 agonist ivuxolimab in advanced cancers. Study-level background: Averaging roughly 60 years in age, with a range of roughly 23 to 80, the cohort was approximately 87% male.

Study-level findings and limits: Antigen specificity of clonally expanded peripheral T cells was not established. Partial responders receiving 0.1-3.0 mg/kg showed among the lowest clonal expansion. Averaging showed that CD8+ T cells had more expanded clones than CD4+ did.

This table comes from immunoSEQ multiplex PCR, and its TCRdb copy is limited to in-frame clones, with some not included. The sample records some 98,000 clones, about four fifths being singletons. Only one count was recorded for this clone. Its specificity is not known. The CDR3 length is 15 residues. Germline V gene data show CDR1 as SGHTA and CDR2 as FQGNSA. V gave up 5 bases and J gave up 7 bases; unmatched junction bases: 10. J is TRBJ2-7 and V is TRBV7-2; 11 nucleotides line up with TRBD2. This receptor was obtained from an adult with an advanced solid tumor such as melanoma, head and neck, liver or kidney cancer. The sample consisted of CD4+ or CD8+ T cells sorted from blood, taken in a trial of the OX40 agonist ivuxolimab. The DNA of the CDR3 is TGTGCCAGCAGCGTTTTAGCGGGGGGGCCTCGGGAGCAGTACTTC. Translated: CASSVLAGGPREQYF.